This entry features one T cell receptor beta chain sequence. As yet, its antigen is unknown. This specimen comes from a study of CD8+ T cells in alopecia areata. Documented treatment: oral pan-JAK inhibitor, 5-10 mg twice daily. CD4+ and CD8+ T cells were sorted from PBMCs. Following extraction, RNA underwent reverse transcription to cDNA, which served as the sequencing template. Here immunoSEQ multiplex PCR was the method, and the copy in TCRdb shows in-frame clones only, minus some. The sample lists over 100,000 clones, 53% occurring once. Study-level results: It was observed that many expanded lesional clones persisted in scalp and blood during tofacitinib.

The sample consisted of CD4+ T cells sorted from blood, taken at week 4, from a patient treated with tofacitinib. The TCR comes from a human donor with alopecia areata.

CDR3 protein: CSVGRSGEQYF. The CDR3 DNA is TGCAGCGTCGGGCGATCGGGCGAGCAGTACTTC. The J gene is TRBJ2-7, the V gene TRBV29-1; no definite D call. This CDR3 has 11 amino acids. The germline gives CDR1 SQVTM, CDR2 ANQGSEA. Trimming cost V 6 bases and J 6 bases, with 12 bases left between them.